This T cell receptor (beta chain) was recovered during a study of T cells in Graves' hyperthyroidism and ophthalmopathy (dated by TCRdb to 2018 to 2020). Notes on the research overall: Peripheral blood was sampled at the time of initial diagnosis, prior to any treatment. To identify distinguishing TCR V-J signatures, a discovery cohort of about 100 patients was used, comprising 40 to 45 with Graves' ophthalmopathy and 57 with stable Graves' hyperthyroidism. Prospective prediction of ophthalmopathy was tested in an independent validation cohort of 18 to 20 hyperthyroidism patients and 15 to 17 patients who later progressed to ophthalmopathy. The 100 discovery patients were randomly split 7:3 into training and test sets. Thyroid tissue and blood T-cell repertoires from about 6 Graves' hyperthyroidism patients were also compared in the study. After sampling, hyperthyroidism patients received methimazole starting at 30 mg daily, and ophthalmopathy patients received high-dose intravenous methylprednisolone. The paper describes TCR Vbeta CDR3 sequencing of more than 120 peripheral blood samples, made up of roughly 45 ophthalmopathy patients, around 78 hyperthyroidism patients and 17 progressor patients.

TCR beta CDR3 regions were amplified from RNA transcripts. A first-round RT-PCR of the TCR CDR3 used the HTBI primer set with the Qiagen OneStep RT-PCR kit. The libraries were constructed in a second round of multiplex PCR and then size-selected and purified. Libraries were sequenced paired-end with 100 bp reads on an Illumina HiSeq2000. The source study handled its data this way. SOAPnuke was used to process the raw data, with reads discarded if the reads contained adapters or uncalled bases, had a mean Phred below 15, or lacked an exact constant-primer or identifier match. High-quality paired reads were merged using COPE v1.2.5, and each unique nucleotide sequence was defined as a clonotype. MiTCR v1.1 was used to align the clonotypes against IMGT TRBV, TRBD and TRBJ reference segments. Only V-J combinations with frequency above 0.0001, covering 98% to 99.2% of repertoires, were analysed. A TCS score was defined as the ratio between F50 (clonal expansion) and ExV (chaos), using BLOSUM62-based TCRdist between CDR3 peptides within each V-J. Welch's t-statistics and random forest reduced 500 to 550 V-J features to roughly 13, which were used in a naive Bayes classifier (R e1071). TCRdb took the public reads, trimmed them with fastp at Q25, ran MiXCR for clone calling and kept in-frame beta chains. One record per CDR3 amino acid sequence lists the most common genes and DNA. None of the V and J calls come from the authors' own analysis; TCRdb made them. The sample includes about 600,000 distinct CDR3 sequences, with 13% to 15% observed a single time. Around 13% of the sample comes from the top ten.

The full study reports these points: Sample size was not statistically predetermined, and investigators were not blinded to group allocation. A model built on a 13 V-J signature distinguished ophthalmopathy from stable hyperthyroidism, reaching roughly 88% sensitivity and under 84% specificity in cross-validation and 80%/75% in testing. In validation, the model predicted progression to ophthalmopathy a median of roughly 6.1 months before onset, with about 67% sensitivity and roughly 79% specificity. Most expanded thyroid clonotypes (frequency above 0.001) were also detected in blood, a finding suggesting that blood repertoires may reflect thyroid immune responses.

Ophthalmopathy patients had moderately to severely active disease, with a Clinical Activity Score of 3 or more, a NOSPECS grade of 4 or more, and a disease duration of less than 3 months. Exclusion was applied to patients with uncontrolled infections, other autoimmune diseases, pregnancy or lactation. Clinical symptoms, serum thyroxine and TRAb, thyroid ultrasound, and orbital computed tomography formed the basis for the diagnoses. PBMCs were isolated from roughly 10 ml of fresh peripheral blood by Ficoll-Paque density gradient centrifugation. Total RNA was extracted using Trizol reagent, and RNA quality was assessed on an Agilent 2100 Bioanalyzer. The CDR3 has 15 amino acids, counting the end cysteine and phenylalanine. The entry retains the CDR3 DNA only, 45 bases that are in frame from base 1. V drops 6 bases and J drops 2 bases, leaving 15 bases in between. From a lookup of the germline V gene, CDR1 and CDR2 are MDHEN and SYDVKM.

This clonotype was counted a few times. Its antigen specificity is not known. Base-call qualities are not available, and no considerably larger clone is one nucleotide away. The sequence came from a woman aged 45-65 years with Graves' ophthalmopathy. Material for sequencing was blood. The chain was built from TRBV28 and TRBJ2-3, and the D gene may be TRBD1, 6 bases matching. The sequenced DNA: TGTGCCAGCAGGGCAAACAGGGTTTTCACAGATACGCAGTATTTT. This codes for CASRANRVFTDTQYF.